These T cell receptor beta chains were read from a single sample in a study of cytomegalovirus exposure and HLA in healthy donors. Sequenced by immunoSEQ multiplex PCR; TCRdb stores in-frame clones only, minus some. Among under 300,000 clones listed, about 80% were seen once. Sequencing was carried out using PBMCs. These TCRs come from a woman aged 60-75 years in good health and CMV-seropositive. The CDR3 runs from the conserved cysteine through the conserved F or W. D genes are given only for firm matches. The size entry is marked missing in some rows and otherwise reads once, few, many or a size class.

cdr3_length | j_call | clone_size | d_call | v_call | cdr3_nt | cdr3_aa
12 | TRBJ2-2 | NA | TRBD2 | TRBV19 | TGTGCCAGTCGGGGGGGGTACGGGGAGCTGTTTTTT | CASRGGYGELFF
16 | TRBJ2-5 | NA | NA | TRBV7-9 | TGTGCCAGCAGCTTAGTGGGAGTCGAATACCAAGAGACCCAGTACTTC | CASSLVGVEYQETQYF
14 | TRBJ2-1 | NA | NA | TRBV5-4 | TGTGCCAGCAGCTTAGGGGACTCTCACAATGAGCAGTTCTTC | CASSLGDSHNEQFF
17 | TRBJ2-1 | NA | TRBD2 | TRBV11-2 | TGTGCCAGCAGTCGAGGCCTAGCGGGACGGGCCTACAATGAGCAGTTCTTC | CASSRGLAGRAYNEQFF
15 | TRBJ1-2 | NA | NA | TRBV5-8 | TGTGCCAGCAGTCCAGGGGACCCGACTAACTATGGCTACACCTTC | CASSPGDPTNYGYTF
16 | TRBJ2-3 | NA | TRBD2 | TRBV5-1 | TGCGCCAGCAGCTTTCATACGGGAGGCGTCGGGGTGGCGCAGTATTTT | CASSFHTGGVGVAQYF
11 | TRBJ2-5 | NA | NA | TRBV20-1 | TGCAGTGCTAGACAGCAAGAGACCCAGTACTTC | CSARQQETQYF
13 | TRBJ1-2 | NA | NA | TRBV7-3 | TGTGCCAGCAGCTCCGAGGGGGGGGATGGCTACACCTTC | CASSSEGGDGYTF
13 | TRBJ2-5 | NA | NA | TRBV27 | TGTGCCAGCAGTGCCTGGGGGGGCGAGACCCAGTACTTC | CASSAWGGETQYF
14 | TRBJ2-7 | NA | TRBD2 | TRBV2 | TGTGCCAGCAGAGGGACTAGCGGGGGGTACGAGCAGTACTTC | CASRGTSGGYEQYF
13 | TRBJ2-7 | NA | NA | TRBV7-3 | TGTGCCAGCAGCTTGTCCTCACGCGCCGAGCAGTACTTC | CASSLSSRAEQYF
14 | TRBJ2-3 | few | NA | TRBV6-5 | TGTGCCAGCAGTAAATTAGCGAAGACAGATACGCAGTATTTT | CASSKLAKTDTQYF
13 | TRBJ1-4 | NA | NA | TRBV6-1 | TGTGCCAGCAGTGGGGCACCGGGTGGGGAGATTTTTTTT | CASSGAPGGEIFF
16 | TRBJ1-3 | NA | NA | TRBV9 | TGTGCCGGCAGCGTAGGGGCAGTACACTCTGGAAACACCATATATTTT | CAGSVGAVHSGNTIYF
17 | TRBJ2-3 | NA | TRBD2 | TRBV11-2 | TGTGCCAGCAGCCTTGTTAGCGGGAGGGCCGTCACAGATACGCAGTATTTT | CASSLVSGRAVTDTQYF
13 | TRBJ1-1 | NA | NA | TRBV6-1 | TGTGCCAGCAGTGAAGCCCGAGGCACTGAAGCTTTCTTT | CASSEARGTEAFF
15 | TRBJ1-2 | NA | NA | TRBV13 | TGTGCCAGCAGCTTATGGGGTGGAGGGGCGGATGGCTACACCTTC | CASSLWGGGADGYTF
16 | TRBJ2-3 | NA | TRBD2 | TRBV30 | TGTGCCTGGAGCCCCGGACTAGCGGGAGGGCCAGATACGCAGTATTTT | CAWSPGLAGGPDTQYF
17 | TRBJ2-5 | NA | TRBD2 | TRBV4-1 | TGCGCCAGCAGCCAAGACGGAGTAGCGGGAGGGCCGGAGACCCAGTACTTC | CASSQDGVAGGPETQYF
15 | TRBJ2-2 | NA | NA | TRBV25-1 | TGTGCCAGCAGTGAAAGCGACCGAAACACCGGGGAGCTGTTTTTT | CASSESDRNTGELFF
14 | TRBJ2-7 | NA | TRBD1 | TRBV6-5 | TGTGCCAGCAGGCGGGGACAGGGTCCCTACGAGCAGTACTTC | CASRRGQGPYEQYF
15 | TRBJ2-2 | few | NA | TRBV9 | TGTGCCAGCAGCGTAGGGACTACCCCCACCGGGGAGCTGTTTTTT | CASSVGTTPTGELFF
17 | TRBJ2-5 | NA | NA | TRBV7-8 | TGTGCCAGCAGTACGGGAATACGCAACAGGGCCCAAGAGACCCAGTACTTC | CASSTGIRNRAQETQYF
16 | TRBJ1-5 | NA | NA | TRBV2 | TGTGCCAGTTTCCCGGGACTCCCCCTTAGCAATCAGCCCCAGCATTTT | CASFPGLPLSNQPQHF